The 18 T cell receptor beta chains given below trace back to one sample, sequenced in a study of cytomegalovirus exposure and HLA in healthy donors (dated by TCRdb to 2016 to 2017). The method behind the library was the immunoSEQ multiplex PCR assay. For the multiplex PCR, a mixture combining 60 forward primers for TCR Vbeta segments and 13 reverse primers for TCR Jbeta segments was used. TCRdb took this table from immuneACCESS and kept in-frame rearrangements with V and J called. Such tables lack part of the clones; where checked against another copy, unresolved V genes explain under half of the gap, and the rest is unexplained. In this sample the table shows approximately 190,000 clones, roughly 76% of which occur a single time. The top ten clones comprise 2% to 2.5% of the sample. The sample was PBMCs. The origin of the receptors is a woman in her twenties or thirties in good health and CMV-seropositive.

The sample holds one count of this clone. The rearrangement joins TRBV5-4 to TRBJ2-7; TRBD1 matches at 7 bases. Germline V lookup: CDR1 SGHNT, CDR2 YYREEE (reference sequence). The J segment lost 3 bases and the V segment lost 3 bases, leaving 3 bases of the junction unmatched. This CDR3 contains 13 residues. Here the CDR3 reads CASSSDRSYEQYF. CDR3 in DNA: TGTGCCAGCAGCTCGGACAGGAGCTACGAGCAGTACTTC. Together with reference TRBV5-4 and TRBJ2-7, the CDR3 gives the full variable domain: ETGVTQSPTHLIKTRGQQVTLRCSSQSGHNTVSWYQQALGQGPQFIFQYYREEENGRGNFPPRFSGLQFPNYSSELNVNALELDDSALYLCASSSDRSYEQYFGPGTRLTVT.

This clone was detected only a few times. The CDR3 DNA reads TGTGCCAGCAGTTACGGGCAGGGCCCTAGGGGCGAGCAGTACTTC. This codes for CASSYGQGPRGEQYF. This chain uses TRBV6-5 with TRBJ2-7, with D possibly being TRBD1 (5 bases). Per the germline V gene, CDR1 is MNHEY and CDR2 is SVGAGI. Trimming pared 2 bases from V and 6 bases from J, leaving 17 bases between. The CDR3 extends over 15 amino acids.

The chain uses TRBV11-2 and TRBJ2-1; no reliable D call. Germline-derived CDR1 and CDR2 are SGHAT and FQNNGV. There are 16 residues in the CDR3. The V end lost 0 bases, the J end lost 5 bases, and 14 bases lay between the germline ends. CDR3 in amino acids: CASSLDLSRNHNEQFF. For the CDR3, the DNA is TGTGCCAGCAGCTTAGATTTGTCCAGAAACCACAATGAGCAGTTCTTC.

This clone occurred a few times. This rearrangement joins TRBV5-6 to TRBJ1-4, with unresolved D. V dropped 5 bases and J dropped 7 bases, with 18 bases sitting between them. Germline CDR1 reads SGHDT; CDR2 reads YYEEEE. The CDR3 runs to 15 residues. CDR3 in DNA: TGTGCCAGCAGTATGGATGGGTCCCAGGTTGAAAAACTGTTTTTT. This sequence encodes CASSMDGSQVEKLFF.

The rearrangement joins TRBV11-3 to TRBJ2-5; 7 nucleotides align to TRBD2. V shed 1 base, J shed 2 bases, and the junction held 10 bases outside the gene matches. The CDR3 totals 17 residues. The germline V gene has CDR1 SGHNT and CDR2 YENEEA. The CDR3 protein is CASSLGVASGGQETQYF. The CDR3 DNA sequence: TGTGCCAGCAGCTTAGGAGTGGCTAGCGGTGGGCAAGAGACCCAGTACTTC.

The V call is TRBV19, the J call TRBJ1-3; D is undetermined. Germline CDR1 LNHDA, CDR2 SQIVND (reference sequence). This CDR3 comprises 14 residues. V lost 2 bases to trimming and J lost 1 base, with 6 bases between them. The CDR3 spells CASSISRSGNTIYF. Written as DNA, the CDR3 is TGTGCCAGTAGTATAAGCCGGTCTGGAAACACCATATATTTT. Full variable domain (missing parts from reference TRBV19 and TRBJ1-3): DGGITQSPKYLFRKEGQNVTLSCEQNLNHDAMYWYRQDPGQGLRLIYYSQIVNDFQKGDIAEGYSVSREKKESFPLTVTSAQKNPTAFYLCASSISRSGNTIYFGEGSWLTVV.

V usage is TRBV2 and J usage is TRBJ2-6, with 11 positions matching TRBD1. The V gene's germline CDR1 is SNHLY and CDR2 FYNNEI. This CDR3 spans 16 amino acids. Trimming at V came to 9 bases and at J to 4 bases, leaving 8 bases not matched to a gene. The CDR3 sequence: CARGGTGGGGANVLTF. CDR3 in DNA: TGTGCCAGGGGAGGGACAGGGGGAGGGGGGGCCAACGTCCTGACTTTC.

The chain links TRBV9 to TRBJ1-3, with D perhaps TRBD1 (5 bases). CDR1 and CDR2 (germline): SGDLS, YYNGEE. The V gene lost 0 bases and the J gene lost 0 bases, with 10 bases spanning the gap. The CDR3 spans 16 residues. The CDR3 reads CASSVGEGNSGNTIYF. The CDR3 nucleotides read TGTGCCAGCAGCGTAGGGGAGGGGAACTCTGGAAACACCATATATTTT.

This clone occurred a few times. The chain carries TRBV4-1 and TRBJ2-7; TRBD2 matches 9 bases. The CDR3 covers 14 residues. CDR1 is MGHRA and CDR2 is YSYEKL in the germline V gene. The trim removed 2 bases at V and 6 bases at J, leaving 5 bases unmatched. The CDR3 DNA is TGCGCCAGCAGCCAAATTAGCGGGAGACGCGAGCAGTACTTC. It specifies CASSQISGRREQYF.

V and J are TRBV6-6 and TRBJ1-1; D gene ambiguous. CDR3 length: 13 residues. Germline V lookup: CDR1 MNHNY, CDR2 SVGAGI (reference sequence). V was clipped by 6 bases and J by 0 bases, with 8 bases between them. As DNA, the CDR3 is TGTGCCAGCAGACAGCAGGTGAACACTGAAGCTTTCTTT. Translating gives CASRQQVNTEAFF.

The chain recombines TRBV11-2 with TRBJ2-3; possible D gene TRBD1, 5 bases. Deletions cut 4 bases from V and 0 bases from J, with 17 bases between. Germline CDR1 and CDR2: SGHAT and FQNNGV. The CDR3 totals 17 residues. DNA of the CDR3: TGTGCCAGCAGCTCACCTCGACAGAGAACTAGCACAGATACGCAGTATTTT. This sequence encodes CASSSPRQRTSTDTQYF.

The rearrangement joins TRBV2 to TRBJ1-5; D is unclear. The CDR3 covers 15 residues. The V gene's germline CDR1 is SNHLY and CDR2 FYNNEI. Trimming cost V 1 base and J 11 bases, with 18 bases left between them. The CDR3 loop reads CASSEGGRGPKAQHF. CDR3 sequence (DNA): TGTGCCAGCAGTGAAGGTGGGCGGGGTCCGAAGGCCCAGCATTTT.

The rearrangement links TRBV5-6 to TRBJ2-7; TRBD2 aligns across 10 bases. This CDR3 is 15 amino acids long. Germline V CDR1 and CDR2: SGHDT, YYEEEE. J gave up 0 bases and V 3 bases, and 3 bases lay outside the gene matches. The CDR3 DNA follows: TGTGCCAGCAGCTCCAGCGGGGGGGCCTCCTACGAGCAGTACTTC. Protein product: CASSSSGGASYEQYF.

V gene TRBV9 combines with J gene TRBJ2-5; TRBD1 matches 8 bases. Germline V gene data show CDR1 as SGDLS and CDR2 as YYNGEE. V shed 4 bases and J 5 bases; nucleotides not matched to a gene: 10. This CDR3 region has 15 residues. This chain's CDR3 is CASSPPGRTGETQYF. CDR3 nucleotide sequence: TGTGCCAGCAGCCCCCCGGGTCGGACAGGGGAGACCCAGTACTTC. The full variable domain, with the rest looked up from reference TRBV9 and TRBJ2-5, is DSGVTQTPKHLITATGQRVTLRCSPRSGDLSVYWYQQSLDQGLQFLIQYYNGEERAKGNILERFSAQQFPDLHSELNLSSLELGDSALYFCASSPPGRTGETQYFGPGTRLLVL.

V and J are TRBV28 and TRBJ1-1; D unresolved. V was clipped by 8 bases and J by 1 base, with 11 bases between them. CDR3 length equals 13 residues. Germline V gene data show CDR1 as MDHEN and CDR2 as SYDVKM. CDR3 region: CASGRGRNTEAFF. The CDR3 DNA follows: TGTGCCAGCGGCCGAGGTCGGAACACTGAAGCTTTCTTT. Based on the CDR3 plus reference TRBV28 and TRBJ1-1, the full variable domain is DVKVTQSSRYLVKRTGEKVFLECVQDMDHENMFWYRQDPGLGLRLIYFSYDVKMKEKGDIPEGYSVSREKKERFSLILESASTNQTSMYLCASGRGRNTEAFFGQGTRLTVV.

The V call is TRBV23-1, the J call TRBJ2-7; D perhaps matches TRBD2 (5 bases). TRBV23-1 falls under the ORF class, with uncertain function. The CDR3 runs to 14 residues. V was pared by 2 bases and J by 3 bases, with 11 bases between. The CDR3: CASSQEGTCYEQYF. The CDR3 nucleotides are TGCGCCAGCAGTCAAGAGGGAACGTGCTACGAGCAGTACTTC.

The chain joins TRBV7-3 to TRBJ2-5; D gene uncertain. The CDR3 is 13 amino acids. Per germline, CDR1 SGHTA and CDR2 FQGTGA. Trimming took off 1 base at V and 2 bases at J, with 5 bases between the two ends. CDR3 loop: CASSLNIQETQYF. In nucleotides, the CDR3 is TGTGCCAGCAGCTTAAACATACAAGAGACCCAGTACTTC.

This chain uses TRBV28 with TRBJ1-5; D is uncertain. Germline loops: CDR1 MDHEN, CDR2 SYDVKM. Between the trimmed V and J ends, which lost 3 bases and 6 bases, there was a span of 6 bases. This CDR3 has 12 residues. CDR3: CASSFSVQPQHF. In DNA, the CDR3 is TGTGCCAGCAGTTTCTCTGTTCAGCCCCAGCATTTT.